The 27 T cell receptor beta chains in this list originate from one sample, sequenced in a study of cytomegalovirus exposure and HLA in healthy donors. Amplification used 60 Vbeta primers and 13 Jbeta primers. Sequencing was performed with immunoSEQ multiplex PCR; in TCRdb, only in-frame clones are kept and a portion is missing. The table has approximately 120,000 clones, 80% seen once. The sequencing input was PBMCs. The source is a female donor in good health and CMV-seronegative.

The chain recombines TRBV4-1 with TRBJ1-1, with D possibly being TRBD1 (6 bases). V dropped 0 bases and J dropped 2 bases, with 19 bases sitting between them. The CDR3 spans 18 residues. CDR1 is MGHRA and CDR2 is YSYEKL in the germline V gene. The CDR3: CASSQDPVGVGGNTEAFF. The CDR3 coding sequence is TGCGCCAGCAGCCAAGATCCCGTAGGTGTAGGGGGAAACACTGAAGCTTTCTTT.

This CDR3 is CASSPVGGRRYNEQFF. For the CDR3, the DNA is TGCGCCAGCAGCCCTGTCGGAGGGAGACGCTACAATGAGCAGTTCTTC. The gene calls are TRBV4-1 and TRBJ2-1, with a weak D call TRBD2 (6 bases). Per germline, CDR1 MGHRA and CDR2 YSYEKL. V lost 4 bases, J lost 3 bases, and 16 bases lay in between. The CDR3 covers 16 residues.

The genes are TRBV11-2 and TRBJ1-1, with 8 bases lining up with TRBD1. Germline V CDR1 and CDR2: SGHAT, FQNNGV. The CDR3 loop spans 14 amino acids. Unmatched junction bases numbered 4, after V lost 3 bases and J lost 4 bases. The DNA of the CDR3 is TGTGCCAGCAGCTTGGACAGGGCAAGCACTGAAGCTTTCTTT. Translating it yields CASSLDRASTEAFF. Full variable domain (remainder filled in from reference TRBV11-2 and TRBJ1-1): EAGVAQSPRYKIIEKRQSVAFWCNPISGHATLYWYQQILGQGPKLLIQFQNNGVVDDSQLPKDRFSAERLKGVDSTLKIQPAKLEDSAVYLCASSLDRASTEAFFGQGTRLTVV.

This clone was picked up one time. The chain uses TRBV20-1 and TRBJ2-7; perhaps TRBD1 as D (6 bases). Germline assignment: CDR1 DFQATT and CDR2 SNEGSKA (reference sequence). The CDR3 is 11 amino acids. Between the trimmed V and J ends, which lost 5 bases and 8 bases, there was a span of 13 bases. CDR3 in DNA: TGCAGTGCTCAGGGGAAGGTGCAGCAGTACTTC. Protein sequence: CSAQGKVQQYF.

This clone has more than one count but fewer than ten. CDR3 protein: CASSKGTGGGLARLQETQYF. CDR3 DNA: TGCGCCAGCAGCAAGGGGACAGGGGGCGGACTAGCGCGCCTCCAAGAGACCCAGTACTTC. This chain connects TRBV5-1 to TRBJ2-5; 12 bases align to TRBD1. The germline V gene encodes CDR1 SGHRS and CDR2 YFSETQ. The CDR3 is 20 residues long. The junction had 17 bases not matched to a gene; V was cut back by 4 bases and J by 1 base.

This sequence joins TRBV27 and TRBJ2-1; possibly TRBD2 for D (5 bases). The germline gives CDR1 MNHEY, CDR2 SMNVEV (reference sequence). This CDR3 has 14 amino acids. The V end lost 8 bases, the J end lost 7 bases, and 18 bases lay between the germline ends. The CDR3 protein is CASSEGWGGNEQFF. The CDR3 DNA is TGTGCCAGCTCAGAGGGATGGGGTGGAAATGAGCAGTTCTTC.

The rearrangement joins TRBV5-5 to TRBJ1-6; D remains ambiguous. This CDR3 comprises 14 residues. The germline V gene has CDR1 SGHKS and CDR2 YYEKEE (reference sequence). V lost 1 base, J lost 7 bases, and 9 bases lay in between. The CDR3 here is CASSLQARNSPLHF. In DNA form, the CDR3 reads TGTGCCAGCAGCTTGCAGGCCCGCAATTCACCCCTCCACTTT. The full variable domain, in which reference TRBV5-5 and TRBJ1-6 provide the parts outside the CDR3, is DAGVTQSPTHLIKTRGQQVTLRCSPISGHKSVSWYQQVLGQGPQFIFQYYEKEERGRGNFPDRFSARQFPNYSSELNVNALLLGDSALYLCASSLQARNSPLHFGNGTRLTVT.

The chain carries TRBV27 and TRBJ1-2, with TRBD1 identical over 7 bases. Per the germline V gene, CDR1 is MNHEY and CDR2 is SMNVEV (reference sequence). The V and J ends lost 5 bases and 1 base, in that order; junction bases with no gene match: 4. This CDR3 comprises 14 residues. CDR3 region: CASSQQGLNYGYTF. The CDR3 nucleotides are TGTGCCAGCAGTCAACAGGGGCTTAACTATGGCTACACCTTC.

The V and J genes are TRBV5-1 and TRBJ2-2; D might be TRBD2 (5 bases). Trimming took off 3 bases at V and 6 bases at J, with 12 bases between the two ends. Germline V lookup: CDR1 SGHRS, CDR2 YFSETQ. CDR3 length equals 14 residues. The CDR3 loop reads CASSSRGFAGELFF. The CDR3 coding sequence is TGCGCCAGCAGCTCCCGAGGGTTCGCCGGGGAGCTGTTTTTT.

The V call is TRBV15, the J call TRBJ1-6; TRBD1 matches 11 bases. Germline-derived CDR1 and CDR2 are LNHNV and YYDKDF (reference sequence). V trimming: 1 base; J trimming: 8 bases; junction bases outside the gene matches: 4. CDR3 length: 16 amino acids. The CDR3: CATSRGGQGGYSPLHF. The CDR3 coding sequence is TGTGCCACCAGCAGAGGGGGACAGGGGGGTTATTCACCCCTCCACTTT.

The rearrangement uses TRBV6-1 and TRBJ2-3; possibly TRBD2 for D (7 bases). The CDR3 is made up of 16 amino acids. Trimming cost V 2 bases and J 4 bases, with 16 bases left between them. Germline V lookup: CDR1 MNHNS, CDR2 SASEGT. CDR3 sequence: CASSEISGGPPDTQYF. The CDR3 DNA follows: TGTGCCAGCAGTGAAATATCGGGGGGCCCCCCAGATACGCAGTATTTT.

This clone was found a few times. The J gene is TRBJ1-5, the V gene TRBV28; no clear D gene. The V gene's germline CDR1 is MDHEN and CDR2 SYDVKM. This CDR3 has 12 residues. V shed 6 bases and J shed 11 bases, with 14 bases lying between them. The CDR3 loop reads CASSQTPGAQHF. CDR3 coding DNA: TGTGCCAGCAGCCAGACCCCGGGAGCCCAGCATTTT.

The V and J genes are TRBV7-8 and TRBJ1-6, with 7 bases aligning to TRBD1. The germline V gene encodes CDR1 SGHVS and CDR2 FQNEAQ. The CDR3 length is 14 residues. V was clipped by 3 bases and J by 9 bases; unmatched bases: 5. CDR3 bases: TGTGCCAGCAGCTTCGGACAGGAAGGTTCACCCCTCCACTTT. Translating it yields CASSFGQEGSPLHF.

The rearrangement joins TRBV5-4 to TRBJ2-7; 12 bases map to TRBD2. Germline assignment: CDR1 SGHNT and CDR2 YYREEE (reference sequence). V lost 0 bases to trimming and J lost 2 bases; unmatched junction nucleotides: 3. The CDR3 is made up of 16 amino acids. CDR3 bases: TGTGCCAGCAGCTTGGGACTAGCGGGAGACCCCTACGAGCAGTACTTC. It translates to CASSLGLAGDPYEQYF.

The chain has TRBV2 and TRBJ2-5, with 8 bases that match TRBD1. V lost 6 bases to trimming and J lost 5 bases; unmatched junction nucleotides: 8. Per the germline V gene, CDR1 is SNHLY and CDR2 is FYNNEI. The CDR3 length is 14 residues. CDR3 sequence: CASRPDREDETQYF. As DNA, the CDR3 is TGTGCCAGCAGGCCGGACAGGGAGGATGAGACCCAGTACTTC.

J is TRBJ2-1 and V is TRBV4-1; D is ambiguous. The CDR3 runs to 13 residues. CDR1 is MGHRA and CDR2 is YSYEKL in the germline V gene. V gave up 1 base and J gave up 9 bases, with 10 bases separating them. CDR3 coding DNA: TGCGCCAGCAGCCAAGGGGCCAGAAGTGAGCAGTTCTTC. It codes for CASSQGARSEQFF.

The chain joins TRBV7-9 to TRBJ1-6, with D unclear. Between the trimmed V and J ends, which lost 2 bases and 10 bases, there was a span of 21 bases. CDR1 is SEHNR and CDR2 is FQNEAQ in the germline V gene (reference sequence). The CDR3 is 17 residues long. CDR3 bases: TGTGCCAGCAGCTTATCACGGACTAGGGAGTCCTTCTCACCCCTCCACTTT. Translation: CASSLSRTRESFSPLHF.

The table lists this clone with a few counts. V gene TRBV27 combines with J gene TRBJ2-1, with 7 bases aligning to TRBD1. The CDR3 covers 16 residues. V shed 4 bases, J shed 5 bases, and the junction held 11 bases outside the gene matches. Germline V lookup: CDR1 MNHEY, CDR2 SMNVEV (reference sequence). The CDR3 here is CASSYLQGLSDNEQFF. CDR3 bases: TGTGCCAGCAGTTACCTACAGGGGTTAAGCGACAATGAGCAGTTCTTC.

The CDR3 DNA is TGTGCCAGCAGTGAGTTCCCCTTGGCGGTGCCACAAGAGACCCAGTACTTC. It yields the protein CASSEFPLAVPQETQYF. The chain has TRBV6-1 and TRBJ2-5; no reliable D call. Germline lookup yields CDR1 MNHNS and CDR2 SASEGT. V was shortened by 3 bases and J by 2 bases, with 19 bases between the two germline ends. The CDR3 extends over 17 amino acids.

The chain links TRBV2 to TRBJ1-1; 7 nucleotides align to TRBD1. Germline CDR1 and CDR2: SNHLY and FYNNEI. The CDR3 spans 15 residues. J gave up 2 bases and V 3 bases, and 6 bases lay outside the gene matches. The CDR3 spells CASSDTGALNTEAFF. Written as DNA, the CDR3 is TGTGCCAGCAGTGATACAGGGGCCCTCAACACTGAAGCTTTCTTT.

The chain carries TRBV27 and TRBJ1-2; 11 bases fit TRBD1. Germline CDR1 and CDR2: MNHEY and SMNVEV (reference sequence). Trimming cost V 7 bases and J 0 bases; bases outside gene matches: 4. CDR3 size: 15 residues. The CDR3 sequence is CASKDRGPANYGYTF. CDR3 sequence (DNA): TGTGCCAGCAAGGACAGGGGGCCAGCTAACTATGGCTACACCTTC.

The rearrangement uses TRBV4-1 and TRBJ2-3; 7 nucleotides line up with TRBD2. J gave up 1 base and V 0 bases, and 7 bases lay outside the gene matches. Germline assignment: CDR1 MGHRA and CDR2 YSYEKL. There are 17 residues in the CDR3. CDR3 sequence (DNA): TGCGCCAGCAGCCAAGAAGGGAGGGCACGGGGCACAGATACGCAGTATTTT. Protein sequence: CASSQEGRARGTDTQYF.

J is TRBJ2-2 and V is TRBV6-1, with 11 nucleotides matching TRBD1. V shed 4 bases and J 3 bases; nucleotides not matched to a gene: 4. The CDR3 spans 16 residues. CDR1 and CDR2 from the germline V gene are MNHNS and SASEGT. The CDR3, as DNA: TGTGCCAGCAGTGCGGGACAGGGGGTTTACACCGGGGAGCTGTTTTTT. Protein sequence: CASSAGQGVYTGELFF.

The J gene is TRBJ2-3, the V gene TRBV6-5; D is perhaps TRBD2 (7 bases). Deletions cut 6 bases from V and 4 bases from J, with 17 bases between. Germline CDR1 and CDR2: MNHEY and SVGAGI. The CDR3 has 15 residues. CDR3 loop: CASRTGGPPSDTQYF. Here the CDR3 DNA reads TGTGCCAGCAGAACCGGGGGGCCCCCCTCAGATACGCAGTATTTT.

The V call is TRBV11-3, the J call TRBJ2-2; 10 positions match TRBD2. CDR1 is SGHNT and CDR2 is YENEEA in the germline V gene. Trimming took 1 base from V and 6 from J; bases not matched to a gene: 5. CDR3 length: 16 amino acids. CDR3 coding DNA: TGTGCCAGCAGCTTAGGGGCTAGCGGGAGACCCGGGGAGCTGTTTTTT. This encodes CASSLGASGRPGELFF.

The rearrangement uses TRBV5-6 and TRBJ2-4; TRBD2 matches 9 bases. The CDR3 loop spans 15 amino acids. Germline assignment: CDR1 SGHDT and CDR2 YYEEEE. With 4 bases clipped from V and 4 bases from J, the junction kept 6 bases outside the gene matches. CDR3 in DNA: TGTGCCAGCAGCCGGCCGGGACTAGCAAAAAACATTCAGTACTTC. Encoded protein: CASSRPGLAKNIQYF.

CDR3 sequence (DNA): TGTGCCAGCAGCTTAGCGGGGGGACTGAACACCGGGGAGCTGTTTTTT. This encodes CASSLAGGLNTGELFF. The J gene is TRBJ2-2, the V gene TRBV7-6; possible D gene TRBD2, 6 bases. CDR1 and CDR2 (germline): SGHVS, FNYEAQ. The CDR3 spans 16 residues. V lost 0 bases and J 1 base, leaving 9 bases between the germline ends.